This T cell receptor beta chain was identified in a study of T-cell reconstitution after alpha-beta-depleted transplantation in children. The TCRbeta library incorporated unique molecular identifiers. TCRdb fed the PCR reads into MiXCR, producing one record per CDR3 protein. The sample includes about 230,000 distinct CDR3 sequences, about 9.5% seen only once; the top ten take over 5.5%. There are 13 residues in the CDR3. CDR1 is MNHEY, CDR2 SVGAGI, per germline. V lost 6 bases, J lost 4 bases, and 12 bases lay in between. This clonotype showed up just a few times. The rearrangement links TRBV6-5 to TRBJ1-2; perhaps TRBD1 as D (6 bases). The sequencing here drew on PBMCs from the stem cell graft donor, taken from the stem cell graft. The sequence was collected from a human donor who donated a stem cell graft to a child with acute lymphoblastic leukemia. CDR3 bases: TGTGCCAGCAGCCGACAGGTTACCTATGGCTACACCTTC. Its protein product is CASSRQVTYGYTF.